This TCR beta chain was found in a study of CD8 T cells in Susac syndrome. Random hexamers were used to reverse transcribe the RNA input (about 0.45 to 1 ug). TCRdb re-derived calls from the immunoSEQ multiplex PCR reads in MiXCR, one entry per CDR3 protein. The sample records 100,000 to 150,000 distinct CDR3 sequences, around 85% being singletons. Germline CDR1 MNHEY, CDR2 SVGAGI. The length of the CDR3 is 13 residues. V dropped 0 bases and J dropped 6 bases, with 5 bases sitting between them. The sequence derives from a human donor with multiple sclerosis. The source material was CD8+ T cells from PBMCs. The rearrangement uses TRBV6-5 and TRBJ2-2, with D unresolved. The CDR3 sequence: CASSYSDSGELFF. The CDR3 nucleotides are TGTGCCAGCAGTTACTCTGACTCCGGGGAGCTGTTTTTT.